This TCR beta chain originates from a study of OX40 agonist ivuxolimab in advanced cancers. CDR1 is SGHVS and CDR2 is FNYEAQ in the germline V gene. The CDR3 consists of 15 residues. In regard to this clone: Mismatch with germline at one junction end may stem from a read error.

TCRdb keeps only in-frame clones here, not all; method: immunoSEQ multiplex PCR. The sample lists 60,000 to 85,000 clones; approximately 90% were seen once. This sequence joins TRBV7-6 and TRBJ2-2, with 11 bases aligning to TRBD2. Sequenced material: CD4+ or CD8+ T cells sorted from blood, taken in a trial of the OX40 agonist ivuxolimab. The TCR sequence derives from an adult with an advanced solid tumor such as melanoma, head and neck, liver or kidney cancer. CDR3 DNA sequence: TGTGCCAGCAGCCTAGCGGGAGGCGGCACCGGGGAGCTGTTTTTT. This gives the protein CASSLAGGGTGELFF. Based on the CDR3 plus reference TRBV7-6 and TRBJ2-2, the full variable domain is GAGVSQSPRYKVTKRGQDVALRCDPISGHVSLYWYRQALGQGPEFLTYFNYEAQQDKSGLPNDRFSAERPEGSISTLTIQRTEQRDSAMYRCASSLAGGGTGELFFGEGSRLTVL.